This passage covers 18 T cell receptor beta chains from one sample sequenced in a study of T cell responses to AZD1222 COVID-19 vaccine. The data were produced by immunoSEQ multiplex PCR, yet TCRdb's version contains in-frame clones alone and is incomplete. Counted here are about 120,000 clones, less than 95% occurring once; the ten biggest clones make up about 4.1%. The material was peripheral blood, obtained on day 0 of MenACWY control vaccination. All receptors derive from an adult in good health.

The chain has TRBV7-2 and TRBJ2-5; D may be TRBD1 (8 bases). CDR1 and CDR2 (germline): SGHTA, FQGNSA. The CDR3 consists of 14 residues. The V end lost 2 bases, the J end lost 5 bases, and 12 bases lay between the germline ends. The CDR3 sequence: CASSLQQGGETQYF. In nucleotides, the CDR3 is TGTGCCAGCAGCTTACAACAGGGGGGGGAGACCCAGTACTTC.

The chain combines TRBV21-1 with TRBJ1-5. TRBV21-1 is a known pseudogene. The CDR3 has 16 residues. CDR3 amino acids: CASSKDVGEADQPQHF. The CDR3 nucleotides read TGTGCCAGCAGCAAAGATGTCGGAGAGGCCGATCAGCCCCAGCATTTT.

The J gene is TRBJ1-2, the V gene TRBV6-2 or TRBV6-3; D perhaps matches TRBD1 (5 bases). This CDR3 has 17 amino acids. V was clipped by 2 bases and J by 4 bases, with 20 bases between them. Germline V gene lookup returns CDR1 MNHEY and CDR2 SVGEGT. CDR3 in amino acids: CASSYILGRAEFYGYTF. CDR3 coding DNA: TGTGCCAGCAGTTACATTCTGGGCAGGGCAGAATTCTATGGCTACACCTTC.

The chain is built from TRBV6-5 and TRBJ2-2; D remains ambiguous. The CDR3 has 12 amino acids. Germline CDR1 and CDR2: MNHEY and SVGAGI. The V and J ends lost 5 bases and 5 bases respectively, with 6 bases between them. CDR3 residues: CASSKLTGELFF. In DNA form, the CDR3 reads TGTGCCAGCAGTAAGCTAACCGGGGAGCTGTTTTTT.

J is TRBJ1-5 and V is TRBV19; 8 bases are a match to TRBD1. V gave up 1 base and J gave up 5 bases; unmatched junction bases: 10. Germline values: CDR1 LNHDA, CDR2 SQIVND (reference sequence). This CDR3 is 17 amino acids long. CDR3 amino acids: CASSIALTGAGYQPQHF. DNA of the CDR3: TGTGCCAGTAGTATAGCCCTGACAGGGGCGGGATATCAGCCCCAGCATTTT.

The V and J genes are TRBV3-1 (or the pseudogene TRBV3-2) and TRBJ2-4, with D perhaps matching TRBD2 (6 bases). CDR1 LGHDT and CDR2 YNNKEL come from the germline V gene (reference sequence). Trimming stripped 1 base from V and 8 bases from J, with 15 bases between. The CDR3 totals 15 residues. The CDR3 is CASSQGMVRRDIQYF. In DNA, the CDR3 is TGTGCCAGCAGCCAAGGGATGGTTAGGAGGGACATTCAGTACTTC.

The chain combines TRBV6-4 with TRBJ2-1, with D perhaps matching TRBD2 (7 bases). Germline loops: CDR1 MRHNA, CDR2 SNTAGT. The CDR3 is 16 amino acids. Trimming cost V 0 bases and J 5 bases, with 14 bases left between them. CDR3 region: CASSDSSPGGHNEQFF. The CDR3 DNA follows: TGTGCCAGCAGTGACTCTTCTCCGGGGGGCCACAATGAGCAGTTCTTC.

This chain links TRBV5-1 with TRBJ2-2, with D possibly TRBD1 on 5 matching bases. CDR3 length equals 15 residues. The germline V gene encodes CDR1 SGHRS and CDR2 YFSETQ. The V end was cut by 2 bases, the J end by 0 bases, with 8 bases between. CDR3 amino acids: CASSLQDANTGELFF. As DNA, the CDR3 is TGCGCCAGCAGCTTACAGGATGCGAACACCGGGGAGCTGTTTTTT.

V usage is TRBV7-6 and J usage is TRBJ2-6, with 8 bases matching TRBD1. There are 18 residues in the CDR3. The germline V gene has CDR1 SGHVS and CDR2 FNYEAQ. V trimming: 4 bases; J trimming: 3 bases; junction bases outside the gene matches: 11. The CDR3 protein is CASSSLESGGFGANVLTF. The CDR3 DNA sequence: TGTGCCAGCAGCTCGCTGGAGTCAGGGGGCTTTGGGGCCAACGTCCTGACTTTC.

The chain carries TRBV7-9 and TRBJ2-1; TRBD2 aligns across 8 bases. CDR1 is SEHNR and CDR2 is FQNEAQ in the germline V gene (reference sequence). The junction had 3 bases not matched to a gene; V was cut back by 3 bases and J by 5 bases. The CDR3 consists of 14 residues. The CDR3 sequence is CASSLGTRDNEQFF. CDR3 in DNA: TGTGCCAGCAGCTTGGGGACTAGGGACAATGAGCAGTTCTTC.

The rearrangement uses TRBV11-2 and TRBJ1-1; no firm D call. Trimming cost V 7 bases and J 1 base, with 13 bases left between them. The CDR3 contains 14 residues. Germline V lookup: CDR1 SGHAT, CDR2 FQNNGV. The CDR3, as DNA: TGTGCCAGCACCGGGGAGTTCGGGAACACTGAAGCTTTCTTT. It encodes CASTGEFGNTEAFF.

The chain joins TRBV3-1 (or the pseudogene TRBV3-2) to TRBJ2-1; 10 bases map to TRBD2. Germline V gives CDR1 LGHDT, CDR2 YNNKEL (reference sequence). Unmatched junction bases numbered 10, after V lost 1 base and J lost 4 bases. The CDR3 sequence is 18 residues long. CDR3 in DNA: TGTGCCAGCAGCCAAGTGGGAGCTAGCGGGGGAGGGTACAATGAGCAGTTCTTC. Residues: CASSQVGASGGGYNEQFF.

V and J are TRBV5-4 and TRBJ2-4, with unresolved D. CDR3 length: 13 residues. The germline CDR1 and CDR2 sequences are SGHNT and YYREEE (reference sequence). Trimming shortened V by 2 bases and J by 5 bases, and 8 bases separated the two germline ends. As DNA, the CDR3 is TGTGCCAGCAGCTTTGTTGGGGAAAACATTCAGTACTTC. Its protein product is CASSFVGENIQYF. Variable domain in full (rest from reference TRBV5-4 and TRBJ2-4): ETGVTQSPTHLIKTRGQQVTLRCSSQSGHNTVSWYQQALGQGPQFIFQYYREEENGRGNFPPRFSGLQFPNYSSELNVNALELDDSALYLCASSFVGENIQYFGAGTRLSVL.

The chain couples TRBV25-1 to TRBJ2-5; TRBD1 might be the D (6 bases). Deletions cut 7 bases from V and 5 bases from J, with 14 bases between. There are 13 residues in the CDR3. The germline V gene encodes CDR1 MGHDK and CDR2 SYGVNS. The CDR3 DNA sequence: TGTGCCAGCAAGCAGGGGAGTCGCGAGACCCAGTACTTC. It is translated as CASKQGSRETQYF.

This clone was observed a few times. The chain combines TRBV18 with TRBJ2-1; 10 bases agree with TRBD2. Germline V lookup: CDR1 KGHSH, CDR2 LQKENI. The CDR3 loop spans 18 amino acids. The junction had 11 bases not matched to a gene; V was cut back by 6 bases and J by 0 bases. CDR3 residues: CASSASGLALSSYNEQFF. CDR3 nucleotide sequence: TGTGCCAGCTCGGCCTCGGGACTAGCGTTGAGCTCCTACAATGAGCAGTTCTTC.

V usage is TRBV7-2 and J usage is TRBJ2-4, with D maybe TRBD2 (6 bases). CDR3 size: 14 residues. Per germline, CDR1 SGHTA and CDR2 FQGNSA. V lost 6 bases and J 5 bases, leaving 14 bases between the germline ends. CDR3: CASSTPGEENIQYF. CDR3 nucleotides: TGTGCCAGCAGTACCCCGGGGGAGGAAAACATTCAGTACTTC.

This clone was detected only once. The chain recombines TRBV24-1 with TRBJ2-4; D call uncertain. The CDR3 spans 20 residues. Germline assignment: CDR1 KGHDR and CDR2 SFDVKD. Trimming stripped 5 bases from V and 0 bases from J, with 25 bases between. CDR3 sequence reads: CATSVPPPPGRELAKNIQYF. The DNA of the CDR3 is TGTGCCACCAGTGTTCCACCCCCACCGGGTAGGGAACTAGCCAAAAACATTCAGTACTTC.

This clone has only a few counts. The chain carries TRBV11-2 and TRBJ2-5; no firm D call. The V end was cut by 4 bases, the J end by 5 bases, with 8 bases between. Germline V gene sequence: CDR1 SGHAT, CDR2 FQNNGV. The length of the CDR3 is 12 residues. The CDR3 loop reads CASSSDGETQYF. As DNA, the CDR3 is TGTGCCAGCAGCTCCGACGGGGAGACCCAGTACTTC.